This T cell receptor beta chain was profiled in a study of regulatory T cells in long-lasting Graves disease. Study-wide findings and caveats: It was in persistent disease that TRBV28, TRBJ1-2 and TRBJ2-5 were favored.

Researchers made TCR beta libraries by using iRepertoire HTBI primers and running Arm-PCR on CDR3 regions. TCRdb reprocessed the multiplex PCR reads with MiXCR, giving one entry per CDR3 protein. Of 500,000 or so distinct CDR3 sequences listed, about 16% were seen once; the top ten hold 20% to 30%. Time point given: newly diagnosed GD, antithyroid drugs for less than 3 months. From RNA extracted from PBMCs, the TCR library was made. Looked up from germline, CDR1 is MGHRA and CDR2 is YSYEKL. This CDR3 is 14 amino acids long. Unmatched junction bases numbered 8, after V lost 6 bases and J lost 4 bases. This clonotype showed up many times. What it recognizes is unknown. Another study also made use of these data, one on T cells in Graves' hyperthyroidism and ophthalmopathy. As that study records: In the first-round RT-PCR of the TCR CDR3, the HTBI primer set was used.

The gene calls are TRBV4-1 and TRBJ2-5, with 7 bases identical to TRBD1. Here the sequenced sample was peripheral blood mononuclear cells (PBMCs), taken at new diagnosis, from a patient treated with antithyroid drugs. This receptor was obtained from a woman aged 35 to 59 with Graves disease. CDR3 DNA: TGCGCCAGCAGTACGACAGGGACGGGAGAGACCCAGTACTTC. Protein sequence: CASSTTGTGETQYF.